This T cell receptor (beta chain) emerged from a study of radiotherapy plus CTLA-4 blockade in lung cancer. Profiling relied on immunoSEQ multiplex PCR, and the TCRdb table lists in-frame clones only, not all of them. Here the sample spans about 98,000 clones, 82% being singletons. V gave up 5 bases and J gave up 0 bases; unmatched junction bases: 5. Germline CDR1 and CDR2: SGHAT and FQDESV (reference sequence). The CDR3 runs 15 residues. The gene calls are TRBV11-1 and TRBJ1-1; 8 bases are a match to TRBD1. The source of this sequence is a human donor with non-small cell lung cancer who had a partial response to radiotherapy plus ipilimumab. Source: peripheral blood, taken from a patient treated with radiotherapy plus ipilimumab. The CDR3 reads CASSAGQVMNTEAFF. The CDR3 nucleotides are TGTGCCAGCAGCGCGGGACAGGTCATGAACACTGAAGCTTTCTTT. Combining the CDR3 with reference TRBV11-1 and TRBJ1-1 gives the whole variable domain EAEVAQSPRYKITEKSQAVAFWCDPISGHATLYWYRQILGQGPELLVQFQDESVVDDSQLPKDRFSAERLKGVDSTLKIQPAELGDSAMYLCASSAGQVMNTEAFFGQGTRLTVV.